The clone carrying this T cell receptor beta chain was seen only once. The germline gene is not matched at one end of the junction; a read error may be the cause. CDR3 length: 15 residues. Per the germline V gene, CDR1 is MNHEY and CDR2 is SVGEGT. A J-beta primer mix and a sample-barcoded 5' primer were used in a second PCR of about 7 to 12 cycles. TCRdb called the 5' RACE reads again in MiXCR, with one record for every CDR3 protein. The sample lists roughly 1.5 million distinct CDR3 sequences, about 42% occurring once. The data derive from a study of blood T cells in healthy people across ages. At the level of the study: In model experiments, template switching was able to capture about one barcoded beta molecule for every two T cells that were present.

Material for sequencing was blood. The chain employs TRBV6-2 or TRBV6-3 and TRBJ2-1; either TRBD1 or TRBD2 may fit D (6 bases each). The clonotype originates from a woman aged 18-35 years in good health. Here the CDR3 DNA reads TGTGTCAGCAGTAACCAGGGGAGGTTACGGGATGAGCAGTTCTTC. It specifies CVSSNQGRLRDEQFF.